The clone carrying this T cell receptor beta chain was observed a single time. CDR3 length: 11 residues. Germline assignment: CDR1 MDHEN and CDR2 SYDVKM. The sample is drawn from a study of blood T cell repertoires in COVID-19. The protocol was immunoSEQ multiplex PCR, while the TCRdb copy is restricted to in-frame clones and leaves out a portion. The repertoire holds 330,000 or so clones, with around 87% as singletons. Sequenced: PBMCs or T cells enriched from blood (not recorded which). This clonotype was sampled from a man aged 40-55 years in a cohort exposed to, infected with or recovered from COVID-19 (not recorded which). The chain carries TRBV28 and TRBJ1-1, with no clear D. The CDR3 protein is CASKMNTEAFF. The CDR3 bases are TGTGCTAGTAAAATGAACACTGAAGCTTTCTTT.